The 3 T cell receptor beta chains in this list originate from one sample, sequenced in a study of blood T cell repertoires in COVID-19. Produced via immunoSEQ multiplex PCR; TCRdb's table is partial and in-frame only. The profile covers 300,000 to 400,000 clones, with 91% appearing a single time and around 3.5% taken by the ten largest. The sequencing input was peripheral blood. These receptors originate from a woman aged 18 to 35 who had recovered from COVID-19.

V is TRBV29-1 and J is TRBJ2-5, with D possibly TRBD2 on 6 matching bases. Germline values: CDR1 SQVTM, CDR2 ANQGSEA. V was shortened by 6 bases and J by 5 bases, with 10 bases between the two germline ends. The CDR3 has 11 residues. The chain's CDR3 is CSVGGDETQYF. The CDR3 nucleotides read TGCAGCGTGGGGGGTGACGAGACCCAGTACTTC. Drawing the rest from reference TRBV29-1 and TRBJ2-5, the complete variable domain is SAVISQKPSRDICQRGTSLTIQCQVDSQVTMMFWYRQQPGQSLTLIATANQGSEATYESGFVIDKFPISRPNLTFSTLTVSNMSPEDSSIYLCSVGGDETQYFGPGTRLLVL.

The chain employs TRBV5-1 and TRBJ1-2; no reliable D call. The V gene's germline CDR1 is SGHRS and CDR2 YFSETQ. CDR3 length equals 12 residues. V lost 0 bases to trimming and J lost 5 bases, with 5 bases between them. CDR3 sequence (DNA): TGCGCCAGCAGCTTGGTCGGGTATGGCTACACCTTC. It yields the protein CASSLVGYGYTF.

The V call is TRBV18, the J call TRBJ2-1; D is unclear. CDR1 and CDR2 (germline): KGHSH, LQKENI. Deletions cut 5 bases from V and 4 bases from J, with 9 bases between. The CDR3 sequence is 13 residues long. The CDR3 DNA is TGTGCCAGCTCAAAAAATCCTTACAATGAGCAGTTCTTC. This translates into CASSKNPYNEQFF.